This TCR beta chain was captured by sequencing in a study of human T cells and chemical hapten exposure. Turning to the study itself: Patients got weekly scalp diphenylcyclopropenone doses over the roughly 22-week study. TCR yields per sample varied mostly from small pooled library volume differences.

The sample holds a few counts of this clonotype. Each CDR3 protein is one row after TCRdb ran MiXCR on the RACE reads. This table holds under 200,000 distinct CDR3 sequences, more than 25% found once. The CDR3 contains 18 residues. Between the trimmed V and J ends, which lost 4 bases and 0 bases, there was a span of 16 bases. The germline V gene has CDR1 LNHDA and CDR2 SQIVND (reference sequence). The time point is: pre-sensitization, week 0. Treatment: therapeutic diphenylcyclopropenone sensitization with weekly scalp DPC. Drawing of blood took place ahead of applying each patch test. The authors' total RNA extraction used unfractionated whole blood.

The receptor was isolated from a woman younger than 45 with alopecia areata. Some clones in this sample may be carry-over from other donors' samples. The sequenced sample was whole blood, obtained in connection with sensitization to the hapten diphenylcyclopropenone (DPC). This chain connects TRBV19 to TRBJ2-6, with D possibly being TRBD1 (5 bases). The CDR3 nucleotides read TGTGCCAGTAGTACTCAGGGTCATGATCTCTCTGGGGCCAACGTCCTGACTTTC. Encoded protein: CASSTQGHDLSGANVLTF.